The present T cell receptor beta chain was sequenced within a study of shared clonotypes between healthy human individuals. The study's findings and limits: Naive CD4 clonotypes overlapped across several donors at roughly 4.5%.

The protocol was immunoSEQ multiplex PCR, while the TCRdb copy is restricted to in-frame clones and leaves out a portion. This table holds about 600,000 clones, roughly 97% found once. This clone appeared once. Its antigen is still unknown. Within Nashville, Tennessee resided all donors, each a Caucasian adult. Negatively enriched CD4+ T cells were divided by CD45RA into naive and memory. The CDR3 length is 15 residues. The J segment lost 6 bases and the V segment lost 5 bases, leaving 9 bases of the junction unmatched. Germline CDR1 ENHRY, CDR2 SYGVKD. This TCR derives from a woman aged 25 to 39 in good health. The gene calls are TRBV10-3 and TRBJ2-3; the match to TRBD1 covers 9 bases. Sequencing was carried out using naive CD4+ T cells sorted from blood. Subset noted: CD45RA+ positively selected. CDR3 DNA: TGTGCCATCAGTCTAACAGGGGGCCCAGGGGATACGCAGTATTTT. Its translation is CAISLTGGPGDTQYF.